The clone carrying this TCR beta chain appeared many times. What it binds is not known. V shed 1 base and J shed 4 bases, with 10 bases lying between them. Germline V lookup: CDR1 SGHRS, CDR2 YFSETQ. There are 14 residues in the CDR3. TCRdb used MiXCR to reprocess the 5' RACE reads, holding one entry per CDR3 protein. The sample holds 80,000 to 100,000 distinct CDR3 sequences, roughly 8.3% seen once. This sample is drawn from a study of CD8 T cells in ankylosing spondylitis. Study-wide results and caveats: There was reportedly significant enrichment of clones that were disease-linked in matched ankylosing spondylitis synovial fluid.

The chain is built from TRBV5-1 and TRBJ2-3; maybe TRBD1 (6 bases). Input material: blood, either unsorted or a sorted T cell fraction (not recorded which). The receptor was derived from a male donor with ankylosing spondylitis or in good health (not recorded which). The CDR3 reads CASSLKTGSDTQYF. CDR3 in DNA: TGCGCCAGCAGCTTGAAAACAGGGTCAGATACGCAGTATTTT. The full variable domain, in which reference TRBV5-1 and TRBJ2-3 provide the parts outside the CDR3, is KAGVTQTPRYLIKTRGQQVTLSCSPISGHRSVSWYQQTPGQGLQFLFEYFSETQRNKGNFPGRFSGRQFSNSRSEMNVSTLELGDSALYLCASSLKTGSDTQYFGPGTRLTVL.